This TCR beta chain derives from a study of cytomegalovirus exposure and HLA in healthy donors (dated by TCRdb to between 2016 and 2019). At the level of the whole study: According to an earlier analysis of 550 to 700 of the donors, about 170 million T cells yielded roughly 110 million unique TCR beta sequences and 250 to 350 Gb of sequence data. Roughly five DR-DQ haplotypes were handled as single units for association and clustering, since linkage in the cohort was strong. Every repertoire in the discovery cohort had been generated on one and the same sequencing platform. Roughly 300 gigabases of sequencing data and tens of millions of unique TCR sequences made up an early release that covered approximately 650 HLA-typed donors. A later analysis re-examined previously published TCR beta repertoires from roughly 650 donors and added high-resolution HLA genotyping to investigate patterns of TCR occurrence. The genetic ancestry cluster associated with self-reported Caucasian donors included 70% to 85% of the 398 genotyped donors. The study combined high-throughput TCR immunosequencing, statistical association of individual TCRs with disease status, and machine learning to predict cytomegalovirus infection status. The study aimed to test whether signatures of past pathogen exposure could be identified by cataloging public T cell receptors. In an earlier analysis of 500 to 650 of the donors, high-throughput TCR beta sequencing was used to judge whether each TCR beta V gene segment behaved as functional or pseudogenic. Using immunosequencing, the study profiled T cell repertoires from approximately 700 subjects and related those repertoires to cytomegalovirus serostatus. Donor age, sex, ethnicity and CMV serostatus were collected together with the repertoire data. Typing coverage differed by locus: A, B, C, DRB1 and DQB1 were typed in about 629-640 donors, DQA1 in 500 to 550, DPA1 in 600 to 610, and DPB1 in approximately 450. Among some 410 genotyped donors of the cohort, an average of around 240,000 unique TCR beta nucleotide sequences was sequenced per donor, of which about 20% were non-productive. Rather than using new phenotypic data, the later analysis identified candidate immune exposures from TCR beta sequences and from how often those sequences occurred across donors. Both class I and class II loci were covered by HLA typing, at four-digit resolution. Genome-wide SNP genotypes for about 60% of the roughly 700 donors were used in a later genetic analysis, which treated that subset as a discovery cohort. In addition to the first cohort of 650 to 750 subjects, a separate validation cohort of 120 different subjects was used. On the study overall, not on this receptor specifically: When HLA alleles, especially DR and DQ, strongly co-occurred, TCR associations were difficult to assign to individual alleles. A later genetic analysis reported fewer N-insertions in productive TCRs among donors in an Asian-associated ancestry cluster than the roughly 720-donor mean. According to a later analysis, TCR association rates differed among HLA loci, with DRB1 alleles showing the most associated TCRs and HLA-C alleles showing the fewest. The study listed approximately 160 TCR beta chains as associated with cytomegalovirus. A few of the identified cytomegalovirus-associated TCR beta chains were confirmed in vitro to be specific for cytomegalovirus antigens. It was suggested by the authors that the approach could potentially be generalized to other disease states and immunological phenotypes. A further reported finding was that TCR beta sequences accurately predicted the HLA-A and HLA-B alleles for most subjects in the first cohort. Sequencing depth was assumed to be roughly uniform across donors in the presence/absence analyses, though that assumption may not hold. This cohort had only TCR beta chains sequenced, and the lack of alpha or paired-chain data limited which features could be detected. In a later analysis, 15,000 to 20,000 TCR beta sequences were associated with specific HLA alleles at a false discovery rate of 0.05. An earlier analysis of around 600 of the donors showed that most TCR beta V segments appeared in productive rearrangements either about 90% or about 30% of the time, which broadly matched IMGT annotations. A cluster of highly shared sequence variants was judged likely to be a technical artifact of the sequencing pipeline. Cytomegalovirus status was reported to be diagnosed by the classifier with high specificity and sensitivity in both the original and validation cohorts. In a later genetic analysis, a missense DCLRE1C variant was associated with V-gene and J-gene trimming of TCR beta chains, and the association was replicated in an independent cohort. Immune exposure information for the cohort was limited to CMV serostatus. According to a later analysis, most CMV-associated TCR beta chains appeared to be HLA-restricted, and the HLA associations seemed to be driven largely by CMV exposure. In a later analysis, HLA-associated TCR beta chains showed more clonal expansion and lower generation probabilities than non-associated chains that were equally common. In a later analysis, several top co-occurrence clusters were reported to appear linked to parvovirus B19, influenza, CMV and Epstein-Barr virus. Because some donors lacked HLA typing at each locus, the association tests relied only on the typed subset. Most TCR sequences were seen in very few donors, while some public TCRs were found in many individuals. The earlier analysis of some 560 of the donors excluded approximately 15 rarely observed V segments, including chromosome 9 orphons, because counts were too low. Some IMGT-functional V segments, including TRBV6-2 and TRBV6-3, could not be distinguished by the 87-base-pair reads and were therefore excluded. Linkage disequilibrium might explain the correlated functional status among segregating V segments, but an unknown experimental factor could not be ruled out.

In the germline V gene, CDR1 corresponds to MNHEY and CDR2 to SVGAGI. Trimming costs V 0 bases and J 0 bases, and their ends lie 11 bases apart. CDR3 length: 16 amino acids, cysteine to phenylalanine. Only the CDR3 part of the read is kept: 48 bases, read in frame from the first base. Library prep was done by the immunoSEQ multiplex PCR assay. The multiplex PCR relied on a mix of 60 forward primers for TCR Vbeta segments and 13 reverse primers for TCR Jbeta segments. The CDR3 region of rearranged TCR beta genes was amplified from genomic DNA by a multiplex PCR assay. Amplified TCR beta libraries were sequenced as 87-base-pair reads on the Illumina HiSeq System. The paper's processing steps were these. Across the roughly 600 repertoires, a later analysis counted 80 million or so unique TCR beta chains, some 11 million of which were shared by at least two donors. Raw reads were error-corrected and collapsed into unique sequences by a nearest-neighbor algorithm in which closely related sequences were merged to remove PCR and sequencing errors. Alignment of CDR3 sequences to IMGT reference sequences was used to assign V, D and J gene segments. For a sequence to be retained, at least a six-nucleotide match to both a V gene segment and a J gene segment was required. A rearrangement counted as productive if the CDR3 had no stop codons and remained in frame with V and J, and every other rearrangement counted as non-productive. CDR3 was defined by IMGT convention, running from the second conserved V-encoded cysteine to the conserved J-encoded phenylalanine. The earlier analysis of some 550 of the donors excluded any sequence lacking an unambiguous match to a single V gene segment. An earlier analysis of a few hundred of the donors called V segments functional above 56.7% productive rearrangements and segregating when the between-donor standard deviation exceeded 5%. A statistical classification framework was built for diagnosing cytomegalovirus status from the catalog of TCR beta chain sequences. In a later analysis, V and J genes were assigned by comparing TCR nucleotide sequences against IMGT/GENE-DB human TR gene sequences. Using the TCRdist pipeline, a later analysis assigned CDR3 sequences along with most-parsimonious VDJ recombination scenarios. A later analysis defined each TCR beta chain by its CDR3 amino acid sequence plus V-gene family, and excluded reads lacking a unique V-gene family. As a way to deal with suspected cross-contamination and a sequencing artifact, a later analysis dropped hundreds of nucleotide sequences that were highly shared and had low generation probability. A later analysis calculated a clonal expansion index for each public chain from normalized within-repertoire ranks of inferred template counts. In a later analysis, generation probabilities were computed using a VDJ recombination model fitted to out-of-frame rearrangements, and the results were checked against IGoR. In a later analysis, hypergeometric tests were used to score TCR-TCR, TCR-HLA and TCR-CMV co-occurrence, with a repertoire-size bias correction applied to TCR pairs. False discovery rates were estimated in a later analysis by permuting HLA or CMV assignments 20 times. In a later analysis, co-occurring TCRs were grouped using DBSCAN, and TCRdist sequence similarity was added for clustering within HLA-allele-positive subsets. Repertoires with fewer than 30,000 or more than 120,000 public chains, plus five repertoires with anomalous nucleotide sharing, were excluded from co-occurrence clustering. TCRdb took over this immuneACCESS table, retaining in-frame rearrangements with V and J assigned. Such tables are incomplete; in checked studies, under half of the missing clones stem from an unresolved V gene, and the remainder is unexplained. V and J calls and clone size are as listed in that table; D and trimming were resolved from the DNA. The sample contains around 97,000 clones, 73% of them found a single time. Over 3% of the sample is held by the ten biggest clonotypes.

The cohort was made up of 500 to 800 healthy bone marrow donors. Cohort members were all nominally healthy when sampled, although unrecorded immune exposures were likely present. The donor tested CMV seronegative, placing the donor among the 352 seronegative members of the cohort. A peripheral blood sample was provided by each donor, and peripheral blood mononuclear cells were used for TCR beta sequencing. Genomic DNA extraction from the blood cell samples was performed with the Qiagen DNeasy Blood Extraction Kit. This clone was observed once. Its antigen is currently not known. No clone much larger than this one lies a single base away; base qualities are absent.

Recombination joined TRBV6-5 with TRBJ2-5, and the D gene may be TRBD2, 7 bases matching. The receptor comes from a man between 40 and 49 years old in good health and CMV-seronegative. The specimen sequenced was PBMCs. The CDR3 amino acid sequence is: CASSYSAGADQETQYF. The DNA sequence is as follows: TGTGCCAGCAGTTACTCGGCGGGGGCGGACCAAGAGACCCAGTACTTC.